The present entry profiles one T cell receptor beta chain with its context. As yet, its antigen is unknown. Only in-frame clones appear in the TCRdb table, and some are missing; sequencing was by immunoSEQ multiplex PCR. The data contain some 76,000 clones, about 93% of them seen just once; the ten biggest clones take up roughly 6.7%. No patient had autoimmune disease or received systemic immunosuppression. These data are taken from a study of OX40 agonist ivuxolimab in advanced cancers. Background on the study: Dose-escalation patients were diagnosed with hepatocellular carcinoma, melanoma, renal cell cancer or head and neck cancer.

Findings and caveats of the study: Antigen specificity of clonally expanded peripheral T cells was not established. CD8+ T cells averaged more expanded clones than CD4+.

V lost 1 base and J lost 0; bases outside the gene matches: 6. The CDR3 is made up of 17 amino acids. Germline lookup yields CDR1 LGHNA and CDR2 YSLEER. The chain joins TRBV4-3 to TRBJ1-1; the match to TRBD1 covers 9 bases. The sequence was collected from an adult with an advanced solid tumor such as melanoma, head and neck, liver or kidney cancer. The input for sequencing was CD4+ or CD8+ T cells sorted from blood, taken in a trial of the OX40 agonist ivuxolimab. This chain's CDR3 is CASSQVGQGILNTEAFF. In nucleotides, the CDR3 is TGCGCCAGCAGCCAAGTGGGACAGGGTATTTTGAACACTGAAGCTTTCTTT.